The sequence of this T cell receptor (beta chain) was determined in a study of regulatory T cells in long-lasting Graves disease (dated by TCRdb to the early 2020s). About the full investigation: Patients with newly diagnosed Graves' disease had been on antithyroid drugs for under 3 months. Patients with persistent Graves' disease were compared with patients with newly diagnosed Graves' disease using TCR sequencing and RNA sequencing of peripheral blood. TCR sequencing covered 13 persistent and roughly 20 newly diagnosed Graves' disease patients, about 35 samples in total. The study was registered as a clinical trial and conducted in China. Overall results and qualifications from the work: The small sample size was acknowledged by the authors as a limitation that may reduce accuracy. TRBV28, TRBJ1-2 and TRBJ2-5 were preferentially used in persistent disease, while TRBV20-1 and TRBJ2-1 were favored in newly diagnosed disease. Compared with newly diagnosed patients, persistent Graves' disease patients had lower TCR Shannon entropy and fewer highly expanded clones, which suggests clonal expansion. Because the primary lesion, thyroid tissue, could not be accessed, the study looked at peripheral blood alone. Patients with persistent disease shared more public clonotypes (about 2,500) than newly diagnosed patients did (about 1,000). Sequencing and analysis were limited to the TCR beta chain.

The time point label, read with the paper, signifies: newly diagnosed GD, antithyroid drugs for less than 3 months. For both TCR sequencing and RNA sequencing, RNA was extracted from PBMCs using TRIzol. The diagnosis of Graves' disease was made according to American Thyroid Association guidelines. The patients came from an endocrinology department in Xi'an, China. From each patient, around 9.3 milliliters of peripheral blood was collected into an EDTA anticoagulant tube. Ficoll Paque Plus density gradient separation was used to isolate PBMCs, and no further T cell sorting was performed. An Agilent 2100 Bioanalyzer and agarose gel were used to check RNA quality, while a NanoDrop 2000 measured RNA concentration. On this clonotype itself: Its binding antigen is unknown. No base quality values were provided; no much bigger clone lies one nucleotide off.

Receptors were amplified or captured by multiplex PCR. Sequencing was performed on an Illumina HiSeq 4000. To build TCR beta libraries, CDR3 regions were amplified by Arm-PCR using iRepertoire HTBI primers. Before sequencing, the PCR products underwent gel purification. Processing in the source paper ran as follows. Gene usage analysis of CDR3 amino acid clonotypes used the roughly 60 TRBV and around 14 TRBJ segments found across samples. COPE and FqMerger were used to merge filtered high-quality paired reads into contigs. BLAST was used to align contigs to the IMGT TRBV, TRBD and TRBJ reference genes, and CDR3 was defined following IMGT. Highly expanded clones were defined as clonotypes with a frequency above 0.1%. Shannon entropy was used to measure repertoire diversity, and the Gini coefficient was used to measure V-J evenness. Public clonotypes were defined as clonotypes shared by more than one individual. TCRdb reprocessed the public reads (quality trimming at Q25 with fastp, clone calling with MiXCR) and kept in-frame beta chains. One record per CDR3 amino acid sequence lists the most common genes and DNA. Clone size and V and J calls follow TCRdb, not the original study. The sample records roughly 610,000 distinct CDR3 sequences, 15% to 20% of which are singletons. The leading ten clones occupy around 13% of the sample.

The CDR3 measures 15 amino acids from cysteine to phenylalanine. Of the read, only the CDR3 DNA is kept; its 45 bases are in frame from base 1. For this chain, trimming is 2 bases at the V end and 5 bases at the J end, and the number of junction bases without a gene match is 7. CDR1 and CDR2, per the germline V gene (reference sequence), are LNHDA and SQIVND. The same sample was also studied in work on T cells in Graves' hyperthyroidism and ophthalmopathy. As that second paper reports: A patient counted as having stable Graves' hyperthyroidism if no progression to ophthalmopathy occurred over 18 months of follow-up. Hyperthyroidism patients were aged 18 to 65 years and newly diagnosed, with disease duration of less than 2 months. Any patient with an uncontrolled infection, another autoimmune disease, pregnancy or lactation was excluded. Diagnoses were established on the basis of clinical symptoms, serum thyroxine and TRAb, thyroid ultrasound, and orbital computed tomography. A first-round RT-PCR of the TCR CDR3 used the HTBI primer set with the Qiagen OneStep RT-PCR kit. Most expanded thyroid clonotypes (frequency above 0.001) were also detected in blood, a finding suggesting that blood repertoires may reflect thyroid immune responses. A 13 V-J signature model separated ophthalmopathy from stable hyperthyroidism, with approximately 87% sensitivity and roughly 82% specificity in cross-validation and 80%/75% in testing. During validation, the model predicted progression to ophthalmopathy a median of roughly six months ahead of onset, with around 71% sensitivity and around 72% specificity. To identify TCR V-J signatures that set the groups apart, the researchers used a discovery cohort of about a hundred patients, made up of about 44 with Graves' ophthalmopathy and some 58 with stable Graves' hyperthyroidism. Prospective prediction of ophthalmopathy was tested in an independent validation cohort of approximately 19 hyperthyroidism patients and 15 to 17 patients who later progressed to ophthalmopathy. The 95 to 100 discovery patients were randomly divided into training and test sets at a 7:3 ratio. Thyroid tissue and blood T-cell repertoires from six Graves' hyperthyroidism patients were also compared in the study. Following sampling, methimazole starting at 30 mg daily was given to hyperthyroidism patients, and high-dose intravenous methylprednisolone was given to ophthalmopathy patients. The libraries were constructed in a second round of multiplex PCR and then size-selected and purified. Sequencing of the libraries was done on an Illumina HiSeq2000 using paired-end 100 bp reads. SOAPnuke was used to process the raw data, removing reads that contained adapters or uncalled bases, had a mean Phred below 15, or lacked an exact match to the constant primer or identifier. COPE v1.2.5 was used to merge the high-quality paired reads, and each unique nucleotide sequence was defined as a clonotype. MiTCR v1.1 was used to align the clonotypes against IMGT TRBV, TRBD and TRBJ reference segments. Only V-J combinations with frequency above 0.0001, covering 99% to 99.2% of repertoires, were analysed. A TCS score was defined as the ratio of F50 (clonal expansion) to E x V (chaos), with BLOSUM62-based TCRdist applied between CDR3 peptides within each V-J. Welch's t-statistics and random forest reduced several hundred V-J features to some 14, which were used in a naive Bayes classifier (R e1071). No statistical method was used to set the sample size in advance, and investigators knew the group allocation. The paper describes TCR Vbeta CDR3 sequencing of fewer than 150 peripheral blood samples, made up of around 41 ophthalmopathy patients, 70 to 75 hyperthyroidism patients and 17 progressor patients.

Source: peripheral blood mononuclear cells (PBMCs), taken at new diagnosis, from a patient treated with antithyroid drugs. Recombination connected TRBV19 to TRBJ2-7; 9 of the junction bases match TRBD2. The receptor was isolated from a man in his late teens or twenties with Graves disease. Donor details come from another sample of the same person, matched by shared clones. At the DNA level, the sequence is TGTGCCAGTAGTATATCTAGCGGGGAGCCGGACGAGCAGTACTTC. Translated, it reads CASSISSGEPDEQYF.